The next 30 T cell receptor beta chains were all read from a single sample in a study of blood T cell repertoires in COVID-19. Clones were sequenced by immunoSEQ multiplex PCR, and TCRdb holds only the in-frame ones, with some missing. The sample consists of 180,000 or so clones, 70% to 90% of them appearing once. Sequencing was performed on peripheral blood. The receptors were gathered from a woman aged 25 to 45 with acute or convalescent COVID-19.

The J gene is TRBJ1-2, the V gene TRBV3-1 (or the pseudogene TRBV3-2), with 7 bases identical to TRBD1. The V gene's germline CDR1 is LGHDT and CDR2 YNNKEL (reference sequence). This CDR3 spans 14 amino acids. Trimming at V came to 3 bases and at J to 8 bases, leaving 9 bases not matched to a gene. CDR3 in DNA: TGTGCCAGCAGCCAGGCGGGGACAGACAGAGGCTACACCTTC. It encodes CASSQAGTDRGYTF.

V and J are TRBV7-9 and TRBJ2-1, with D perhaps TRBD2 (5 bases). Germline lookup yields CDR1 SEHNR and CDR2 FQNEAQ (reference sequence). The length of the CDR3 is 15 residues. V lost 5 bases and J lost 1, with 12 bases in between. The CDR3: CASSRISGSYNEQFF. As DNA, the CDR3 is TGTGCCAGCAGCCGTATAAGCGGATCCTACAATGAGCAGTTCTTC.

This CDR3 reads CASSTNGGRELFF. The DNA for the CDR3 is TGCGCCAGCTCGACAAACGGAGGGCGGGAGCTGTTTTTT. This sequence joins TRBV5-1 and TRBJ2-2, with D perhaps TRBD2 (6 bases). Trimming pared 7 bases from V and 9 bases from J, leaving 16 bases between. Germline loops: CDR1 SGHRS, CDR2 YFSETQ. The CDR3 runs 13 residues. Drawing the rest from reference TRBV5-1 and TRBJ2-2, the complete variable domain is KAGVTQTPRYLIKTRGQQVTLSCSPISGHRSVSWYQQTPGQGLQFLFEYFSETQRNKGNFPGRFSGRQFSNSRSEMNVSTLELGDSALYLCASSTNGGRELFFGEGSRLTVL.

The chain recombines TRBV6-7 with TRBJ1-6; D gene ambiguous. TRBV6-7 is an open reading frame, and its role is uncertain. The CDR3 runs 11 residues. With 10 bases removed from V and 14 bases from J, the gap between germline ends came to 15 bases. CDR3 residues: CATKGDLALHF. The CDR3 DNA sequence: TGTGCCACCAAGGGAGACCTCGCCCTCCACTTT.

The V gene is TRBV6-5, the J gene TRBJ2-7, with 8 nucleotides matching TRBD2. CDR3 size: 15 residues. In germline, CDR1 is MNHEY, CDR2 SVGAGI. The ends lost 7 bases at V and 1 base at J; junction bases unmatched: 9. DNA of the CDR3: TGTGCCAGCAAAACGTCTAGCGGGTCTTCCTACGAGCAGTACTTC. Translation: CASKTSSGSSYEQYF.

The chain combines TRBV24-1 with TRBJ2-3, with 9 bases that match TRBD2. CDR3 length equals 15 residues. Per the germline V gene, CDR1 is KGHDR and CDR2 is SFDVKD. The junction had 7 bases not matched to a gene; V was cut back by 10 bases and J by 0 bases. The CDR3 sequence: CATETTSGSTDTQYF. The CDR3 coding sequence is TGTGCCACTGAGACGACTAGCGGTAGCACAGATACGCAGTATTTT.

Comments on this clone: The same CDR3 can be traced to other DNA sequences in this sample. This chain joins TRBV30 and TRBJ1-5, with 7 positions matching TRBD1. Unmatched junction bases numbered 3, after V lost 2 bases and J lost 5 bases. The CDR3 is made up of 13 amino acids. Germline-derived CDR1 and CDR2 are GTSNPN and SVGIG (reference sequence). CDR3 sequence: CAWSRGPDQPQHF. The CDR3 nucleotides read TGTGCCTGGAGTAGGGGGCCGGATCAGCCCCAGCATTTT.

A remark on this clone: Germline is not matched at one junction end, which may reflect a read error. V and J are TRBV9 and TRBJ1-3; D uncertain. The germline V gene has CDR1 SGDLS and CDR2 YYNGEE. The CDR3 loop spans 15 amino acids. CDR3: CASSVAREAGNTIYF. CDR3 bases: TGTGCCAGCAGCGTAGCTAGGGAGGCTGGGAACACCATATATTTT.

This rearrangement joins TRBV30 to TRBJ2-6; tentatively, D is TRBD1 (6 bases). Trimming removed 5 bases from V and 4 bases from J, with 12 bases in between. There are 14 residues in the CDR3. CDR1 and CDR2 from the germline V gene are GTSNPN and SVGIG (reference sequence). CDR3 residues: CAWVRGAGANVLTF. CDR3 nucleotides: TGTGCCTGGGTCAGGGGCGCAGGGGCCAACGTCCTGACTTTC.

The chain recombines TRBV6-2 or TRBV6-3 with TRBJ2-1; D is ambiguous. This CDR3 has 12 amino acids. V was shortened by 4 bases and J by 9 bases, with 10 bases between the two germline ends. Germline V gene lookup returns CDR1 MNHEY and CDR2 SVGEGT. The CDR3 sequence: CASSSLGSEQFF. DNA for the CDR3: TGTGCCAGCAGTTCCCTCGGTAGTGAGCAGTTCTTC.

The rearrangement joins TRBV2 to TRBJ2-2; D gene uncertain. The CDR3 length is 11 residues. Trimming pared 6 bases from V and 13 bases from J, leaving 12 bases between. The germline V gene has CDR1 SNHLY and CDR2 FYNNEI. DNA of the CDR3: TGTGCCAGCAGCGAGGTCTCTAGGCTGTTTTTT. Amino acid sequence: CASSEVSRLFF. The variable domain in full, completed from reference TRBV2 and TRBJ2-2, reads EPEVTQTPSHQVTQMGQEVILRCVPISNHLYFYWYRQILGQKVEFLVSFYNNEISEKSEIFDDQFSVERPDGSNFTLKIRSTKLEDSAMYFCASSEVSRLFFGEGSRLTVL.

The chain joins TRBV30 to TRBJ2-7, with D uncertain. Per the germline V gene, CDR1 is GTSNPN and CDR2 is SVGIG (reference sequence). Trimming took 2 bases from V and 7 from J, leaving 12 bases between them. CDR3 length: 12 residues. The chain's CDR3 is CAWSSSYEEQYF. Here the CDR3 DNA reads TGTGCCTGGAGTTCCTCCTATGAAGAGCAGTACTTC.

The rearrangement joins TRBV27 to TRBJ1-5; no firm D call. CDR1 and CDR2 (germline): MNHEY, SMNVEV (reference sequence). There are 16 residues in the CDR3. V lost 6 bases and J lost 1, with 16 bases in between. CDR3 nucleotides: TGTGCCAGCAGGCCGGATGGAACGGGGAGCAATCAGCCCCAGCATTTT. Translated: CASRPDGTGSNQPQHF.

The V and J genes are TRBV6-6 and TRBJ2-1; 7 bases map to TRBD1. From germline, CDR1 is MNHNY and CDR2 SVGAGI (reference sequence). The trim removed 8 bases at V and 9 bases at J, leaving 16 bases unmatched. The CDR3 spans 15 residues. The CDR3, as DNA: TGTGCCAGCCAGGGTTTAACGGACAGGTTGGGTGAGCAGTTCTTC. Amino acid sequence: CASQGLTDRLGEQFF.

The CDR3 region has the DNA TGTGCCTGGAGTGTACCAGGGCCCAACTACGAGCAGTACTTC. Translation gives CAWSVPGPNYEQYF. The J gene is TRBJ2-7, the V gene TRBV30; D might be TRBD1 (5 bases). CDR3 size: 14 residues. The V gene's germline CDR1 is GTSNPN and CDR2 SVGIG (reference sequence). With 0 bases removed from V and 3 bases from J, the gap between germline ends came to 12 bases.

This clone appeared once. The J gene is TRBJ1-4, the V gene TRBV5-1; D perhaps matches TRBD1 (5 bases). The CDR3 totals 14 residues. V dropped 5 bases and J dropped 0 bases, with 8 bases sitting between them. Germline CDR1 SGHRS, CDR2 YFSETQ. The CDR3 is CASREGPTNEKLFF. In DNA form, the CDR3 reads TGCGCCAGCAGGGAGGGGCCAACTAATGAAAAACTGTTTTTT.

The chain links TRBV2 to TRBJ2-1; the match to TRBD2 covers 10 bases. Germline V CDR1 and CDR2: SNHLY, FYNNEI. The CDR3 has 17 amino acids. Trimming took 6 bases from V and 5 from J; bases not matched to a gene: 13. The CDR3 loop is CASRARLAGERDNEQFF. CDR3 bases: TGTGCCAGCAGGGCCCGACTAGCGGGCGAGAGGGACAATGAGCAGTTCTTC.

This CDR3 is CASSVAAGNTEAFF. The CDR3 DNA sequence: TGTGCCAGCAGCGTAGCAGCGGGGAACACTGAAGCTTTCTTT. This rearrangement joins TRBV9 to TRBJ1-1; no reliable D call. Trimming shortened V by 0 bases and J by 1 base, and 7 bases separated the two germline ends. The length of the CDR3 is 14 residues. From germline, CDR1 is SGDLS and CDR2 YYNGEE.

The chain carries TRBV9 and TRBJ2-7; D might be TRBD1 (6 bases). The CDR3 length is 14 residues. Germline CDR1 and CDR2: SGDLS and YYNGEE. V shed 2 bases and J shed 5 bases, with 14 bases lying between them. CDR3 region: CASSVDSQTHEQYF. The CDR3 region has the DNA TGTGCCAGCAGCGTGGACAGCCAAACTCACGAGCAGTACTTC.

The rearrangement uses TRBV5-5 and TRBJ2-5; D is ambiguous. Germline V gene lookup returns CDR1 SGHKS and CDR2 YYEKEE (reference sequence). The CDR3 extends over 13 amino acids. Deletions cut 2 bases from V and 5 bases from J, with 10 bases between. The CDR3 protein is CASSFDIRETQYF. DNA of the CDR3: TGTGCCAGCAGCTTTGACATTAGGGAGACCCAGTACTTC.

V and J are TRBV2 and TRBJ2-3; no clear D gene. This CDR3 has 12 amino acids. V was cut by 8 bases and J by 2 bases, with 8 bases left in between. Germline CDR1 SNHLY, CDR2 FYNNEI. DNA for the CDR3: TGTGCCAGCTTCTACTCCACAGATACGCAGTATTTT. This translates into CASFYSTDTQYF. The full variable domain, its missing parts supplied by reference TRBV2 and TRBJ2-3, is EPEVTQTPSHQVTQMGQEVILRCVPISNHLYFYWYRQILGQKVEFLVSFYNNEISEKSEIFDDQFSVERPDGSNFTLKIRSTKLEDSAMYFCASFYSTDTQYFGPGTRLTVL.

This chain joins TRBV7-2 and TRBJ2-1, with D possibly being TRBD2 (6 bases). The CDR3 is made up of 16 amino acids. The germline V and J ends were trimmed by 2 bases and 0 bases, with 11 bases remaining between them. In germline, CDR1 is SGHTA, CDR2 FQGNSA. DNA of the CDR3: TGTGCCAGCAGCTTAATCCCCGGGAGCTCCTACAATGAGCAGTTCTTC. This encodes CASSLIPGSSYNEQFF.

The genes are TRBV7-2 and TRBJ1-6; unclear D gene. The CDR3 contains 15 residues. Germline CDR1 SGHTA, CDR2 FQGNSA. The V end lost 0 bases, the J end lost 7 bases, and 10 bases lay between the germline ends. This CDR3 reads CASSLARAGNSPLHF. The CDR3 coding sequence is TGTGCCAGCAGCTTAGCGCGGGCGGGAAATTCACCCCTCCACTTT.

This clone came up a few times. The J gene is TRBJ1-1, the V gene TRBV5-4; 8 nucleotides align to TRBD1. This CDR3 contains 15 residues. The junction had 9 bases not matched to a gene; V was cut back by 7 bases and J by 1 base. Germline CDR1 and CDR2: SGHNT and YYREEE (reference sequence). CDR3 residues: CASLSGQGGNTEAFF. The DNA of the CDR3 is TGTGCCAGCCTTTCAGGACAGGGAGGGAACACTGAAGCTTTCTTT.

This chain connects TRBV7-2 to TRBJ2-7; D is undetermined. Germline V gives CDR1 SGHTA, CDR2 FQGNSA. CDR3 length: 13 amino acids. The V end was cut by 3 bases, the J end by 6 bases, with 12 bases between. DNA of the CDR3: TGTGCCAGCAGCTTTATCCCGGTCGCCGAGCAGTACTTC. Residues: CASSFIPVAEQYF.

The V call is TRBV27, the J call TRBJ2-7, with D tentatively TRBD2 (5 bases). Trimming removed 8 bases from V and 3 bases from J, with 8 bases in between. The CDR3 consists of 11 residues. Germline-derived CDR1 and CDR2 are MNHEY and SMNVEV (reference sequence). The CDR3 nucleotides are TGTGCCAGCGTTCGGGACTACGAGCAGTACTTC. Its translation is CASVRDYEQYF.

This clone was detected only once. V is TRBV28 and J is TRBJ1-3, with 9 bases matching TRBD1. After removal of 2 bases from V and 0 bases from J, the junction contained 8 bases not matched to a gene. The CDR3 is 18 residues long. Per germline, CDR1 MDHEN and CDR2 SYDVKM. As DNA, the CDR3 is TGTGCCAGCAGTTTAAGGGGCGGGACAGGGCCCTCTGGAAACACCATATATTTT. Its protein product is CASSLRGGTGPSGNTIYF.

The CDR3 loop reads CASSVTANTGELFF. The CDR3 nucleotides read TGCGCCAGCAGTGTCACGGCGAACACCGGGGAGCTGTTTTTT. The V and J genes are TRBV10-2 and TRBJ2-2; no clear D. The CDR3 consists of 14 residues. Germline values: CDR1 WSHSY, CDR2 SAAADI. V was trimmed by 4 bases and J by 0 bases, leaving 6 bases between them.

The V gene is TRBV12-3 or TRBV12-4, the J gene TRBJ2-3; TRBD2 matches at 8 bases. V gave up 8 bases and J gave up 3 bases; unmatched junction bases: 4. CDR3 length equals 13 residues. DNA for the CDR3: TGTGCCAGCGGGACTAGTGGGACAGATACGCAGTATTTT. Protein product: CASGTSGTDTQYF.

The genes are TRBV3-1 (or the pseudogene TRBV3-2) and TRBJ1-1; D might be TRBD1 (6 bases). The CDR3 spans 15 residues. V was pared by 4 bases and J by 1 base, with 13 bases between. Germline CDR1 is LGHDT and CDR2 is YNNKEL (reference sequence). CDR3 region: CASSLEGVGNTEAFF. CDR3 nucleotides: TGTGCCAGCAGCCTCGAGGGGGTGGGGAACACTGAAGCTTTCTTT.